These 30 T cell receptor beta chains were sequenced from one sample in a study of CD8 T cells in ankylosing spondylitis. TCRdb re-analysed the 5' RACE reads in MiXCR, keeping a single row per CDR3 protein. The sample consists of some 130,000 distinct CDR3 sequences, 7.3% of them appearing once. Sequenced input: blood, either unsorted or a sorted T cell fraction (not recorded which). All receptors derive from a female donor with ankylosing spondylitis or in good health (not recorded which).

This clonotype was observed at least ten times. This sequence joins TRBV20-1 and TRBJ2-1, with 15 positions matching TRBD2. V was pared by 5 bases and J by 9 bases, with 5 bases of the junction left unmatched. The CDR3 consists of 14 residues. Germline CDR1 reads DFQATT; CDR2 reads SNEGSKA (reference sequence). CDR3 sequence: CSAGLAGGPGEQFF. DNA of the CDR3: TGCAGTGCTGGACTAGCGGGGGGGCCAGGTGAGCAGTTCTTC.

Regarding this clonotype: This may arise from a read error, as a much more abundant clone is one base away. The V gene is TRBV7-9, the J gene TRBJ1-2; D gene ambiguous. From germline, CDR1 is SEHNR and CDR2 FQNEAQ (reference sequence). This CDR3 region has 14 residues. In DNA form, the CDR3 reads TGTACCAGCAGCTTAGGAAGAGACGGCTATGGCTACACCTTC. Protein sequence: CTSSLGRDGYGYTF. Filled out from reference TRBV7-9 and TRBJ1-2, the complete variable domain reads DTGVSQNPRHKITKRGQNVTFRCDPISEHNRLYWYRQTLGQGPEFLTYFQNEAQLEKSRLLSDRFSAERPKGSFSTLEIQRTEQGDSAMYLCTSSLGRDGYGYTFGSGTRLTVV.

This clonotype has a count of ten or more. V is TRBV5-1 and J is TRBJ1-6; D remains ambiguous. Germline V CDR1 and CDR2: SGHRS, YFSETQ. The V end lost 2 bases, the J end lost 4 bases, and 13 bases lay between the germline ends. The CDR3 loop spans 16 amino acids. CDR3 DNA: TGCGCCAGCAGCTTAGTCACGCCAGCTTATAATTCACCCCTCCACTTT. This gives the protein CASSLVTPAYNSPLHF.

This clonotype was recorded many times. J is TRBJ2-3 and V is TRBV4-1, with 13 bases matching TRBD2. From germline, CDR1 is MGHRA and CDR2 YSYEKL. Unmatched junction bases numbered 3, after V lost 3 bases and J lost 0 bases. This CDR3 has 17 residues. This chain's CDR3 is CASSHTSGGASTDTQYF. DNA for the CDR3: TGCGCCAGCAGCCACACTAGCGGGGGGGCTAGCACAGATACGCAGTATTTT.

This clonotype occurred a few times. This rearrangement joins TRBV20-1 to TRBJ2-3, with D possibly TRBD2 on 6 matching bases. V was trimmed by 7 bases and J by 0 bases, leaving 14 bases between them. The CDR3 sequence is 14 residues long. Germline CDR1 and CDR2: DFQATT and SNEGSKA (reference sequence). CDR3 sequence reads: CSGGDPRSTDTQYF. In DNA form, the CDR3 reads TGCAGTGGCGGGGACCCACGTAGCACAGATACGCAGTATTTT.

The chain uses TRBV5-6 and TRBJ1-2; D call uncertain. V lost 4 bases, J lost 2 bases, and 9 bases lay in between. CDR1 and CDR2 from the germline V gene are SGHDT and YYEEEE. CDR3 length: 13 residues. The CDR3: CASSVVQNYGYTF. CDR3 nucleotide sequence: TGTGCCAGCAGCGTAGTCCAAAACTATGGCTACACCTTC.

This clonotype was seen at least ten times. The genes are TRBV25-1 and TRBJ1-1; tentatively, D is TRBD1 (5 bases). V was clipped by 7 bases and J by 5 bases, with 11 bases between them. Germline values: CDR1 MGHDK, CDR2 SYGVNS. CDR3 size: 12 residues. The CDR3 sequence: CASNAGGTEAFF. The CDR3 DNA follows: TGTGCCAGCAACGCCGGGGGAACTGAAGCTTTCTTT.

There are many counts of this clonotype. The chain joins TRBV4-2 to TRBJ2-5, with TRBD2 identical over 14 bases. Germline CDR1 LGHNA, CDR2 YNFKEQ. The CDR3 has 18 amino acids. V dropped 0 bases and J dropped 4; count of bases not matched to a gene: 7. The DNA for the CDR3 is TGTGCCAGCAGCCAAGAAGGTGGGACTAGCGGGGGACTAGAGACCCAGTACTTC. It is translated as CASSQEGGTSGGLETQYF.

This clonotype was observed at least ten times. The CDR3 coding sequence is TGCAGCGTTCCCACTAGATCGGCCCCATATACGCAGTATTTT. Its protein product is CSVPTRSAPYTQYF. The chain has TRBV29-1 and TRBJ2-3; TRBD2 might be the D (5 bases). Looked up from germline, CDR1 is SQVTM and CDR2 is ANQGSEA. This CDR3 has 14 residues. The V gene lost 5 bases and the J gene lost 7 bases, with 19 bases spanning the gap.

This clonotype turned up a few times. The chain combines TRBV4-1 with TRBJ2-6; 13 nucleotides match TRBD2. Germline trimming cut 2 bases from V and 3 bases from J; bases unmatched to any gene: 4. Germline CDR1 reads MGHRA; CDR2 reads YSYEKL. The CDR3 totals 18 residues. In DNA, the CDR3 is TGCGCCAGCAGCCAAACTAGCGGGGGGGCCCATGGGGCCAACGTCCTGACTTTC. Encoded protein: CASSQTSGGAHGANVLTF.

This clonotype was recorded many times. The gene calls are TRBV12-3 or TRBV12-4 and TRBJ2-2, with D possibly matching TRBD2 (5 bases). Trimming shortened V by 5 bases and J by 2 bases, and 9 bases separated the two germline ends. The CDR3 has 14 amino acids. CDR3 in amino acids: CASSRTGNTGELFF. Here the CDR3 DNA reads TGTGCCAGCAGTCGGACGGGAAACACCGGGGAGCTGTTTTTT.

This clonotype came up many times. The chain is built from TRBV18 and TRBJ2-2; 7 bases are a match to TRBD1. Trimming cost V 0 bases and J 2 bases; bases outside gene matches: 6. The CDR3 spans 17 residues. Germline assignment: CDR1 KGHSH and CDR2 LQKENI. Here the CDR3 DNA reads TGTGCCAGCTCACCACCGGCAAGGGGGCCAAACACCGGGGAGCTGTTTTTT. It translates to CASSPPARGPNTGELFF.

In its sample, this clonotype was seen many times. V and J are TRBV5-1 and TRBJ1-4; unclear D gene. The CDR3 length is 15 residues. Germline V gene data show CDR1 as SGHRS and CDR2 as YFSETQ. Deletions cut 3 bases from V and 0 bases from J, with 9 bases between. The CDR3 coding sequence is TGCGCCAGCAGCTCTGACATTGCAACTAATGAAAAACTGTTTTTT. Residues: CASSSDIATNEKLFF.

This sequence joins TRBV30 and TRBJ1-6, with D perhaps matching TRBD1 (6 bases). V lost 3 bases, J lost 4 bases, and 13 bases lay in between. This CDR3 contains 15 residues. Germline V CDR1 and CDR2: GTSNPN, SVGIG (reference sequence). The CDR3 sequence: CAWRGGGNYNSPLHF. In DNA, the CDR3 is TGTGCCTGGAGGGGGGGCGGGAATTATAATTCACCCCTCCACTTT. Looking up the rest from reference TRBV30 and TRBJ1-6 gives the full variable domain: SQTIHQWPATLVQPVGSPLSLECTVEGTSNPNLYWYRQAAGRGLQLLFYSVGIGQISSEVPQNLSASRPQDRQFILSSKKLLLSDSGFYLCAWRGGGNYNSPLHFGNGTRLTVT.

This clonotype has at least ten counts. The gene calls are TRBV29-1 and TRBJ2-5; 10 bases map to TRBD1. V shed 6 bases and J 5 bases; nucleotides not matched to a gene: 6. The CDR3 is 13 residues long. CDR1 and CDR2 from the germline V gene are SQVTM and ANQGSEA. In nucleotides, the CDR3 is TGCAGCGTGAGACAGGGGGCGAGTGAGACCCAGTACTTC. Protein sequence: CSVRQGASETQYF.

This clonotype has a count of ten or more. This sequence joins TRBV20-1 and TRBJ1-1; D remains unclear. Germline V gene lookup returns CDR1 DFQATT and CDR2 SNEGSKA (reference sequence). Trimming shortened V by 2 bases and J by 6 bases, and 16 bases separated the two germline ends. The CDR3 covers 14 residues. This CDR3 reads CSARPPLRQPEAFF. CDR3 sequence (DNA): TGCAGTGCTAGACCCCCTTTGAGGCAGCCTGAAGCTTTCTTT.

This clonotype has at least ten counts. The chain recombines TRBV5-1 with TRBJ2-1; 15 bases are a match to TRBD2. The germline gives CDR1 SGHRS, CDR2 YFSETQ. The CDR3 is 18 residues long. V was pared by 2 bases and J by 6 bases, with 9 bases of the junction left unmatched. The CDR3 nucleotides are TGCGCCAGCAGCTTCTCCGGACTAGCGGGGGGGCCAGGCAATGAGCAGTTCTTC. Encoded protein: CASSFSGLAGGPGNEQFF.

At least ten counts were recorded for this clonotype. The genes are TRBV7-2 and TRBJ1-1; D is possibly TRBD1 (5 bases). This CDR3 region has 14 residues. Germline V lookup: CDR1 SGHTA, CDR2 FQGNSA. The germline V and J ends were trimmed by 4 bases and 1 base, with 10 bases remaining between them. The CDR3, as DNA: TGTGCCAGCAGCTGGGGACGGCAGAACACTGAAGCTTTCTTT. This encodes CASSWGRQNTEAFF.

This clonotype was recorded at least ten times. Here the CDR3 reads CASSLFGQTNEKLFF. CDR3 sequence (DNA): TGTGCCAGCAGTTTATTTGGACAGACCAATGAAAAACTGTTTTTT. This rearrangement joins TRBV12-3 or TRBV12-4 to TRBJ1-4, with D maybe TRBD1 (6 bases). V was cut by 2 bases and J by 5 bases, with 12 bases left in between. The CDR3 extends over 15 amino acids.

The V and J genes are TRBV7-3 and TRBJ2-1; a possible D gene is TRBD2 (7 bases). Germline V gene lookup returns CDR1 SGHTA and CDR2 FQGTGA. Trimming shortened V by 4 bases and J by 8 bases, and 15 bases separated the two germline ends. This CDR3 region has 14 residues. CDR3 residues: CASSSRGGLDEQFF. CDR3 sequence (DNA): TGTGCCAGCAGCTCTAGGGGGGGGCTCGATGAGCAGTTCTTC. The variable domain in full, with the rest retrieved from reference TRBV7-3 and TRBJ2-1, is GAGVSQTPSNKVTEKGKYVELRCDPISGHTALYWYRQSLGQGPEFLIYFQGTGAADDSGLPNDRFFAVRPEGSVSTLKIQRTERGDSAVYLCASSSRGGLDEQFFGPGTRLTVL.

The genes are TRBV4-2 and TRBJ1-1, with 7 bases identical to TRBD1. Germline CDR1 is LGHNA and CDR2 is YNFKEQ. Unmatched junction bases numbered 8, after V lost 3 bases and J lost 7 bases. This CDR3 comprises 14 residues. Written as DNA, the CDR3 is TGTGCCAGCAGCCAGGTAAGACAGGGCCTTGAAGCTTTCTTT. This gives the protein CASSQVRQGLEAFF.

This clonotype showed up just a few times. The J gene is TRBJ1-6, the V gene TRBV7-9, with D unresolved. This CDR3 has 14 residues. In germline, CDR1 is SEHNR, CDR2 FQNEAQ (reference sequence). V lost 6 bases and J lost 7, with 13 bases in between. CDR3 sequence: CASRPEGGNSPLHF. The CDR3, as DNA: TGTGCCAGCAGGCCCGAGGGAGGCAATTCACCCCTCCACTTT.

With regard to this clonotype: A much larger clone differs by one base, so this may be a read error. The chain joins TRBV27 to TRBJ2-3; D is perhaps TRBD1 (6 bases). There are 13 residues in the CDR3. Trimming left V 10 bases short and J 6 bases short, with 17 bases between. In germline, CDR1 is MNHEY, CDR2 SMNVEV (reference sequence). Here the CDR3 reads CANSPSTGDTQYF. The DNA of the CDR3 is TGTGCCAACAGCCCCTCAACAGGGGATACGCAGTATTTT.

J is TRBJ1-1 and V is TRBV30; D not certain. This CDR3 has 12 residues. Germline V lookup: CDR1 GTSNPN, CDR2 SVGIG (reference sequence). Trimming stripped 0 bases from V and 8 bases from J, with 10 bases between. For the CDR3, the DNA is TGTGCCTGGAGTGTAGGTGGCGGGGAAGCTTTCTTT. It codes for CAWSVGGGEAFF.

This clonotype was recorded many times. The genes are TRBV6-1 and TRBJ2-7, with D hard to call. The CDR3 sequence is 14 residues long. Germline lookup yields CDR1 MNHNS and CDR2 SASEGT. V was pared by 2 bases and J by 2 bases, with 10 bases between. CDR3 nucleotide sequence: TGTGCCAGCAGTGAACTAGACATGACCTACGAGCAGTACTTC. Encoded protein: CASSELDMTYEQYF.

This clonotype was seen many times. The V call is TRBV5-1, the J call TRBJ2-7; the D gene is possibly TRBD1 (6 bases). The CDR3 sequence is 15 residues long. The V end lost 3 bases, the J end lost 1 base, and 14 bases lay between the germline ends. Germline-derived CDR1 and CDR2 are SGHRS and YFSETQ. CDR3 coding DNA: TGCGCCAGCAGCTCTATACCTAGGGGGTCCTACGAGCAGTACTTC. This translates into CASSSIPRGSYEQYF. Combining the CDR3 with reference TRBV5-1 and TRBJ2-7 gives the whole variable domain KAGVTQTPRYLIKTRGQQVTLSCSPISGHRSVSWYQQTPGQGLQFLFEYFSETQRNKGNFPGRFSGRQFSNSRSEMNVSTLELGDSALYLCASSSIPRGSYEQYFGPGTRLTVT.

This clonotype came up many times. This rearrangement joins TRBV15 to TRBJ2-1; D unresolved. The CDR3 runs to 15 residues. CDR1 is LNHNV, CDR2 YYDKDF, per germline (reference sequence). V lost 1 base and J lost 0, with 7 bases in between. Written as DNA, the CDR3 is TGTGCCACCAGCAGAGGTCTTACCTCCTACAATGAGCAGTTCTTC. Protein product: CATSRGLTSYNEQFF.

This clonotype appeared many times. The CDR3 region is CSAGTGIFSGDGYTF. CDR3 coding DNA: TGCAGTGCCGGGACAGGGATTTTCTCTGGGGATGGCTACACCTTC. This chain links TRBV20-1 with TRBJ1-2; 9 bases map to TRBD1. The CDR3 has 15 amino acids. Per germline, CDR1 DFQATT and CDR2 SNEGSKA (reference sequence). V shed 6 bases and J 6 bases; nucleotides not matched to a gene: 14.

This clonotype was seen many times. The V and J genes are TRBV7-2 and TRBJ2-1; D uncertain. The CDR3 contains 10 residues. Trimming stripped 6 bases from V and 5 bases from J, with 2 bases between. CDR1 and CDR2 (germline): SGHTA, FQGNSA. The CDR3 spells CASSNNEQFF. The CDR3 DNA sequence: TGTGCCAGCAGTAACAATGAGCAGTTCTTC.

The V and J genes are TRBV29-1 and TRBJ1-4, with unresolved D. This CDR3 has 14 residues. V was clipped by 7 bases and J by 6 bases, with 18 bases between them. Germline values: CDR1 SQVTM, CDR2 ANQGSEA. The CDR3: CSARTNELYEKLFF. DNA of the CDR3: TGCAGCGCACGAACTAATGAACTTTATGAAAAACTGTTTTTT.